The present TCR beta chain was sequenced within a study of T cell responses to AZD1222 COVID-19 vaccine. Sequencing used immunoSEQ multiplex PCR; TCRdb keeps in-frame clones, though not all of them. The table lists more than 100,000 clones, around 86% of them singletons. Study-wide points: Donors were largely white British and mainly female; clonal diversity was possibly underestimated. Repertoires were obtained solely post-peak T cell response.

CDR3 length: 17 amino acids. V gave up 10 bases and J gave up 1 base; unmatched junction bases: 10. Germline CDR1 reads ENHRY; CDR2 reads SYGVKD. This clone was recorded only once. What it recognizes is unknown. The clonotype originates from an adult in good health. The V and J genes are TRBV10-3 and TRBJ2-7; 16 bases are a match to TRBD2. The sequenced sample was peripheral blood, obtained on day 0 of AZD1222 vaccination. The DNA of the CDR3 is TGTGCCACGGAGGGGACTAGCGGGGGGGCGATGTCCTACGAGCAGTACTTC. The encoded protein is CATEGTSGGAMSYEQYF.